This T cell receptor (beta chain) was obtained from a study of blood T cells in healthy people across ages. The V and J ends lost 4 bases and 6 bases respectively, with 29 bases between them. The CDR3 is 19 amino acids. Per the germline V gene, CDR1 is MGHRA and CDR2 is YSYEKL. A sample-barcoded 5' primer and a J-beta primer mix were used in a second PCR of roughly 7 to 11 cycles. MiXCR, applied by TCRdb to the 5' RACE reads, yields one record per CDR3 protein. The data show over a million distinct CDR3 sequences, approximately 25% seen once. These data also featured in a second study, about T cells of mothers and their children. As that study records: Clones that were microchimeric and persistent were not detected among T cells.

This chain links TRBV4-1 with TRBJ2-3; D tentatively reads TRBD1 or TRBD2 (6 bases each). This receptor was taken from a girl aged 2-10 years in good health. Sequences were obtained from blood. The CDR3 DNA reads TGCGCCAGCAGCCCTTGGACAGAGGAGAAGGAGGGTTGGGTGGATACGCAGTATTTT. This codes for CASSPWTEEKEGWVDTQYF.